Listed here is a single T cell receptor (beta chain). What it binds is not known. Clones were sequenced by immunoSEQ multiplex PCR, and TCRdb holds only the in-frame ones, with some missing. Among around 63,000 clones listed, just over 85% were seen once. This record comes from a study of OX40 agonist ivuxolimab in advanced cancers. Study details: The dose-escalation group included hepatocellular carcinoma, melanoma, renal cell carcinoma and head and neck cancer. Earlier anti-PD-1, anti-PD-L1 or anti-CTLA-4 therapy was permitted; roughly 42% had received some. Study-wide points: Expanded clones belonging to CD8+ T cells outnumbered, on average, those of CD4+.

CDR3 length: 14 amino acids. V gave up 5 bases and J gave up 7 bases, with 13 bases separating them. Germline CDR1 SGHRS, CDR2 YFSETQ. The chain carries TRBV5-1 and TRBJ1-6; D is unresolved. The sequence came from an adult with an advanced solid tumor such as melanoma, head and neck, liver or kidney cancer. The input for sequencing was CD4+ or CD8+ T cells sorted from blood, taken in a trial of the OX40 agonist ivuxolimab. The CDR3 nucleotides are TGCGCCAGCAGTTTCGGATTAACCAATTCACCCCTCCACTTT. Translated, it gives CASSFGLTNSPLHF.